These 10 T cell receptor beta chains share one sample of origin, sequenced in a study of blood T cell repertoires in COVID-19. Clones were sequenced by immunoSEQ multiplex PCR, and TCRdb holds only the in-frame ones, with some missing. The sample has approximately 150,000 clones; approximately 81% are singletons. The sample comprised peripheral blood. Receptor source: a man between 60 and 75 years old with acute or convalescent COVID-19.

The chain joins TRBV6-5 to TRBJ1-2; 11 nucleotides align to TRBD1. CDR1 and CDR2 (germline): MNHEY, SVGAGI. J lost 4 bases, V lost 6 bases, and 7 bases had no gene match. This CDR3 is built from 15 residues. The DNA for the CDR3 is TGTGCCAGCAGAGGACAGGGGGCGGCTCTCTATGGCTACACCTTC. It yields the protein CASRGQGAALYGYTF.

This chain connects TRBV6-5 to TRBJ2-2, with 8 bases aligning to TRBD2. There are 15 residues in the CDR3. Germline CDR1 and CDR2: MNHEY and SVGAGI. Trimming at V came to 6 bases and at J to 4 bases, leaving 7 bases not matched to a gene. The CDR3 loop reads CASSGRAMGTGELFF. DNA for the CDR3: TGTGCCAGCAGCGGGAGGGCCATGGGCACCGGGGAGCTGTTTTTT.

V usage is TRBV5-4 and J usage is TRBJ1-1; no firm D call. Trimming stripped 0 bases from V and 1 base from J, with 7 bases between. Germline values: CDR1 SGHNT, CDR2 YYREEE (reference sequence). There are 14 residues in the CDR3. CDR3 DNA: TGTGCCAGCAGCTTGGAACTCGAGAACACTGAAGCTTTCTTT. Residues: CASSLELENTEAFF.

The chain employs TRBV12-3 or TRBV12-4 and TRBJ1-1; possible D gene TRBD1, 5 bases. The V end was cut by 6 bases, the J end by 3 bases, with 11 bases between. The CDR3 runs to 13 residues. CDR3 loop: CASSASGHTEAFF. In DNA form, the CDR3 reads TGTGCCAGCAGCGCCTCAGGGCACACTGAAGCTTTCTTT.

CDR3 bases: TGTGCCAGCAGTTACTCGTCAGCGGGAGGGCCGGTCAATGAGCAGTTCTTC. Protein: CASSYSSAGGPVNEQFF. V gene TRBV6-2 or TRBV6-3 combines with J gene TRBJ2-1, with 10 positions matching TRBD2. The CDR3 contains 17 residues. V dropped 0 bases and J dropped 6; count of bases not matched to a gene: 8. Germline V lookup: CDR1 MNHEY, CDR2 SVGEGT.

The V and J genes are TRBV29-1 and TRBJ2-1, with TRBD2 as a possible D gene (5 bases). The CDR3 extends over 13 amino acids. V was trimmed by 7 bases and J by 10 bases, leaving 20 bases between them. Germline V lookup: CDR1 SQVTM, CDR2 ANQGSEA. DNA for the CDR3: TGCAGCGAAGGACTGGGGAACCCCGGAGAGCAGTTCTTC. This codes for CSEGLGNPGEQFF.

The V gene is TRBV5-1, the J gene TRBJ1-6; D not resolved. Between the trimmed V and J ends, which lost 0 bases and 9 bases, there was a span of 13 bases. This CDR3 region has 15 residues. Germline CDR1 reads SGHRS; CDR2 reads YFSETQ. CDR3 nucleotide sequence: TGCGCCAGCAGCTTGGTTACAGAGCCCAGTTCACCCCTCCACTTT. Amino acids: CASSLVTEPSSPLHF.

This clone appeared once. The chain is built from TRBV5-1 and TRBJ2-3; D is undetermined. Trimming took off 4 bases at V and 2 bases at J, with 11 bases between the two ends. This CDR3 is built from 14 residues. Per the germline V gene, CDR1 is SGHRS and CDR2 is YFSETQ. CDR3 residues: CASSRMEITDTQYF. The DNA of the CDR3 is TGCGCCAGCAGCCGAATGGAGATCACAGATACGCAGTATTTT.

V is TRBV19 and J is TRBJ1-2; D ambiguous. The CDR3 is made up of 12 amino acids. Germline V gives CDR1 LNHDA, CDR2 SQIVND (reference sequence). The ends were cut back, 6 bases at V and 7 bases at J, with 12 bases in the middle. Written as DNA, the CDR3 is TGTGCCAGTAGACCCAACAGTGGTGGCTACACCTTC. Translating it yields CASRPNSGGYTF.

Here the CDR3 reads CSASGPLSEQFF. DNA of the CDR3: TGCAGTGCTAGTGGCCCCCTCAGTGAGCAGTTCTTC. The V call is TRBV20-1, the J call TRBJ2-1; D call uncertain. CDR3 length: 12 amino acids. Germline lookup yields CDR1 DFQATT and CDR2 SNEGSKA (reference sequence). Trimming removed 3 bases from V and 9 bases from J, with 12 bases in between.